Each of the 12 T cell receptor beta chains below was sequenced from the same sample in a study of blood T cell repertoires in COVID-19. Generated by immunoSEQ multiplex PCR, the TCRdb table keeps only in-frame clones and is missing some. The data hold about 150,000 clones, with about 80% observed a single time. The material sequenced was PBMCs or T cells enriched from blood (not recorded which). The receptors here all came from a woman in her forties or fifties who had recovered from COVID-19.

This chain joins TRBV10-3 and TRBJ2-1, with TRBD2 matching 14 bases. This CDR3 is 15 amino acids long. V lost 7 bases and J lost 9; bases outside the gene matches: 8. Per the germline V gene, CDR1 is ENHRY and CDR2 is SYGVKD. CDR3 residues: CAITETSGGAGEQFF. CDR3 sequence (DNA): TGTGCCATCACCGAGACTAGCGGGGGGGCGGGTGAGCAGTTCTTC.

The genes are TRBV27 and TRBJ1-6; D is possibly TRBD1 (5 bases). V was cut by 4 bases and J by 9 bases, with 13 bases left in between. This CDR3 is built from 14 residues. Germline V lookup: CDR1 MNHEY, CDR2 SMNVEV (reference sequence). The CDR3 bases are TGTGCCAGCAGTTCTGGACTGGGGGGTTCACCCCTCCACTTT. Translated, it gives CASSSGLGGSPLHF.

The gene calls are TRBV7-8 and TRBJ1-2; no clear D gene. The CDR3 sequence is 13 residues long. CDR1 is SGHVS, CDR2 FQNEAQ, per germline. V lost 5 bases to trimming and J lost 2 bases, with 9 bases between them. Here the CDR3 DNA reads TGTGCCAGCAGCCCGAGGGCGAACTATGGCTACACCTTC. Protein sequence: CASSPRANYGYTF.

V is TRBV19 and J is TRBJ1-1; 7 positions agree with TRBD1. Germline CDR1 is LNHDA and CDR2 is SQIVND (reference sequence). This CDR3 is 14 amino acids long. After removal of 5 bases from V and 4 bases from J, the junction contained 7 bases not matched to a gene. CDR3 loop: CASSLYRGSTEAFF. DNA for the CDR3: TGTGCCAGTAGTCTCTACAGGGGAAGCACTGAAGCTTTCTTT.

On this clone itself: The junction departs from the called germline gene at one end, perhaps through a read error. The rearrangement joins TRBV3-1 (or the pseudogene TRBV3-2) to TRBJ2-7; 8 bases are shared with TRBD2. CDR3 length: 17 residues. Germline V lookup: CDR1 LGHDT, CDR2 YNNKEL (reference sequence). The CDR3 reads CASSEDGAGDRSYEQYF. DNA for the CDR3: TGTGCCAGCAGCGAAGATGGAGCGGGGGACCGCTCCTACGAGCAGTACTTC.

The chain joins TRBV19 to TRBJ1-5, with D possibly matching TRBD1 (5 bases). This CDR3 region has 14 residues. Germline loops: CDR1 LNHDA, CDR2 SQIVND (reference sequence). Trimming took off 7 bases at V and 2 bases at J, with 12 bases between the two ends. CDR3 bases: TGTGCCAGTACCTCGCGGGGGGGCAATCAGCCCCAGCATTTT. Amino acid sequence: CASTSRGGNQPQHF.

CDR3 loop: CASSEQDRVGETQYF. As DNA, the CDR3 is TGTGCCAGCAGTGAGCAGGACAGGGTAGGAGAGACCCAGTACTTC. The rearrangement uses TRBV6-1 and TRBJ2-5, with TRBD1 matching over 8 bases. Germline V gene lookup returns CDR1 MNHNS and CDR2 SASEGT. This CDR3 comprises 15 residues. The V gene end was trimmed by 3 bases and the J gene end by 4 bases; junction bases not matched to a gene: 7.

This sequence joins TRBV2 and TRBJ1-2; D possibly corresponds to TRBD1 (6 bases). The CDR3 spans 13 residues. Germline CDR1 and CDR2: SNHLY and FYNNEI. V lost 1 base and J 5 bases, leaving 8 bases between the germline ends. The CDR3: CASSEGGPYGYTF. The CDR3 DNA follows: TGTGCCAGCAGTGAAGGGGGGCCTTATGGCTACACCTTC.

This chain's CDR3 is CASSDQATGTDTQYF. The CDR3 DNA is TGTGCCAGCAGTGACCAAGCGACGGGCACAGATACGCAGTATTTT. V and J are TRBV6-1 and TRBJ2-3; no clear D gene. The germline V and J ends were trimmed by 3 bases and 1 base, with 11 bases remaining between them. Germline V lookup: CDR1 MNHNS, CDR2 SASEGT. The CDR3 covers 15 residues.

The gene calls are TRBV24-1 and TRBJ2-3, with D perhaps TRBD1 (5 bases). CDR1 and CDR2 from the germline V gene are KGHDR and SFDVKD. This CDR3 spans 13 amino acids. Trimming removed 2 bases from V and 6 bases from J, with 8 bases in between. This CDR3 is CATSDSPGDTQYF. The CDR3 DNA sequence: TGTGCCACCAGTGATTCCCCAGGGGATACGCAGTATTTT.

V usage is TRBV2 and J usage is TRBJ1-2, with D possibly matching TRBD1 (6 bases). Germline CDR1 and CDR2: SNHLY and FYNNEI. The CDR3 sequence is 16 residues long. V dropped 8 bases and J dropped 1 base, with 20 bases sitting between them. CDR3 sequence reads: CASDPGRDIDNYGYTF. CDR3 in DNA: TGTGCCAGCGATCCGGGAAGGGACATAGATAACTATGGCTACACCTTC.

This clone came up a few times. V gene TRBV19 combines with J gene TRBJ2-3, with 8 bases lining up with TRBD1. The CDR3 runs 14 residues. Germline CDR1 is LNHDA and CDR2 is SQIVND (reference sequence). Trimming took 4 bases from V and 6 from J; bases not matched to a gene: 6. The CDR3 loop reads CASSTQGAPDTQYF. The CDR3 DNA reads as TGTGCCAGTAGTACTCAGGGGGCACCTGATACGCAGTATTTT.